These T cell receptor beta chains were read from a single sample in a study of blood T cell repertoires in COVID-19. The protocol was immunoSEQ multiplex PCR, while the TCRdb copy is restricted to in-frame clones and leaves out a portion. The sample holds 250,000 to 300,000 clones, 88% seen once. Sequenced material: peripheral blood. These receptors were collected from a young woman with COVID-19, enrolled during active disease. Both conserved end residues are part of each CDR3. Fields, in order: J gene, CDR3 length, clone size, D gene, V gene, CDR3 DNA, CDR3 protein. D genes are given only for firm matches. The size field is filled for only some rows; it gives once, few, many or a size class.

>TRBJ1-1|19|once|TRBD1|TRBV29-1
TGCAGCTCGTGTTACCCTCCAGATTCACCCATTTCAGGGGGCACTGAAGCTTTCTTT
CSSCYPPDSPISGGTEAFF
>TRBJ2-7|15|NA|TRBD2|TRBV7-2
TGTGCCAGCAGCTCCCTTAGAGCGGGAGGGCTCGAGCAGTACTTC
CASSSLRAGGLEQYF
>TRBJ1-5|12|NA|NA|TRBV28
TGTGCCAGTGCCTATAGCAATCAGCCCCAGCATTTT
CASAYSNQPQHF
>TRBJ2-7|15|NA|TRBD2|TRBV29-1
TGCAGCGTTAGCGGGACTAGCGGGATGGATTACGAGCAGTACTTC
CSVSGTSGMDYEQYF
>TRBJ2-6|18|NA|NA|TRBV10-3
TGTGCCATCAGGCAACCCGGGACATTGATCTCTGGGGCCAACGTCCTGACTTTC
CAIRQPGTLISGANVLTF
>TRBJ2-3|17|NA|TRBD2|TRBV4-1
TGCGCCAGCAGCCAGGGGAACAGCGGGGCATACACAGATACGCAGTATTTT
CASSQGNSGAYTDTQYF
>TRBJ2-1|16|NA|NA|TRBV7-3
TGTGCCAGCAGCCCCCAGGGACTTCTAGAGTACAATGAGCAGTTCTTC
CASSPQGLLEYNEQFF
>TRBJ1-5|15|NA|TRBD1|TRBV28
TGTGCCAGCAGTATTCGACAGGGGCCCGGTCAGCCCCAGCATTTT
CASSIRQGPGQPQHF
>TRBJ1-4|17|NA|NA|TRBV7-9
TGTGCCAGCAGCTTATACGGGGGGCGCGGCGGTAATGAAAAACTGTTTTTT
CASSLYGGRGGNEKLFF
>TRBJ1-5|11|NA|NA|TRBV27
TGTGCCTACGGGAACAATCAGCCCCAGCATTTT
CAYGNNQPQHF
>TRBJ2-7|12|few|NA|TRBV10-3
TGTGCCATCAGTGAGAAAGGAGACGAGCAGTACTTC
CAISEKGDEQYF
>TRBJ1-1|14|NA|NA|TRBV2
TGTGCCAGCAGTCAAGGGGACTTCCGGGCTGAAGCTTTCTTT
CASSQGDFRAEAFF
>TRBJ2-7|13|few|NA|TRBV10-3
TGTGCCATCAGTGTAGGCAGGGCCTACGAGCAGTACTTC
CAISVGRAYEQYF
>TRBJ2-7|16|NA|TRBD1|TRBV7-9
TGTGCCAGCAGCCCCGACAGGGGGCTTCAAAACTACGAGCAGTACTTC
CASSPDRGLQNYEQYF
>TRBJ1-6|16|NA|NA|TRBV5-1
TGCGCCAGCAGCCCGGCTCTGGCGCGGGTCAATTCACCCCTCCACTTT
CASSPALARVNSPLHF
>TRBJ2-2|17|NA|NA|TRBV7-6
TGTGCCAGCAGCTTAGATCATACACGGGGGTTGTCGGGGGAGCTGTTTTTT
CASSLDHTRGLSGELFF
>TRBJ2-7|15|NA|TRBD1|TRBV27
TGTGCCAGCAGTCCTCTCCGGGACAGGGTATCCGAGCAGTACTTC
CASSPLRDRVSEQYF
>TRBJ2-7|15|NA|TRBD2|TRBV9
TGTGCCAGCAGCGTAAGCGGACTAGCGGGAGCCCAGCAGTACTTC
CASSVSGLAGAQQYF
>TRBJ2-7|19|NA|TRBD2|TRBV6-2/TRBV6-3
TGTGCCAGCAGTAGCCCGAGGCGGCCGACGGGTAGCGGGCTCCACGAGCAGTACTTC
CASSSPRRPTGSGLHEQYF
>TRBJ1-2|15|NA|TRBD1|TRBV5-4
TGTGCCAGCAGTTATCCAGACAGGGAGGTCGGGGGCTACACCTTC
CASSYPDREVGGYTF
>TRBJ1-5|15|NA|NA|TRBV18
TGTGCCAGCTCACCGCTATCGGACACTGGATATCCCCAGCATTTT
CASSPLSDTGYPQHF
>TRBJ2-7|16|NA|TRBD1|TRBV5-1
TGCGCCAGCAGCTTGTGGACTGACAGGGACCGCTACGAGCAGTACTTC
CASSLWTDRDRYEQYF
>TRBJ2-5|13|NA|NA|TRBV7-2
TGTGCCAGCAGCTTAGACAGGCAAGAGACCCAGTACTTC
CASSLDRQETQYF
>TRBJ2-7|12|NA|NA|TRBV6-6
TGTGCCAGCAGGGGCTCCGGGAACGAGCAGTACTTC
CASRGSGNEQYF
>TRBJ2-3|14|NA|NA|TRBV1
TGCACCAGCAGCCGGTTGTCTATAGCAGATACGCAGTATTTT
CTSSRLSIADTQYF
>TRBJ2-7|15|NA|TRBD2|TRBV27
TGTGCCAGCAGTTTCCGAGCGGGAGGGAAATACGAGCAGTACTTC
CASSFRAGGKYEQYF
>TRBJ1-6|18|NA|NA|TRBV28
TGTGCCAGCAGTTTGGGGGGAGGAAATAACCCCTATAATTCACCCCTCCACTTT
CASSLGGGNNPYNSPLHF
>TRBJ2-7|15|NA|TRBD2|TRBV29-1
TGCAGCAAGCCCGGGACTAGCGGGCCCTCCTACGAGCAGTACTTC
CSKPGTSGPSYEQYF
>TRBJ2-7|14|NA|TRBD2|TRBV2
TGTGCCAGCATGGGGGGTAGCGGGTCTGGTGAGCAGTACTTC
CASMGGSGSGEQYF
>TRBJ2-7|15|NA|NA|TRBV2
TGTGCCAGCAGTGCTGACAGAGCACTTAAGGACGAGCAGTACTTC
CASSADRALKDEQYF
>TRBJ1-5|15|once|NA|TRBV4-1
TGCGCCAGCAGCCAAGATACCCCGACACTCCAGCCCCAGCATTTT
CASSQDTPTLQPQHF
>TRBJ2-2|14|once|NA|TRBV6-2/TRBV6-3
TGTGCCAGCAGTTCGCGGTTCAACACCGGGGAGCTGTTTTTT
CASSSRFNTGELFF
>TRBJ1-1|15|NA|NA|TRBV2
TGTGCCAGCAGTGATATGGCAGGGCTGAACACTGAAGCTTTCTTT
CASSDMAGLNTEAFF
>TRBJ2-3|12|NA|NA|TRBV5-1
TGCGCCAGCAGAGCCGGAGGGGATACGCAGTATTTT
CASRAGGDTQYF
>TRBJ1-3|16|NA|TRBD1|TRBV10-3
TGTGCCATCAGTGAAGACAGGGTGATTTTTGGAAACACCATATATTTT
CAISEDRVIFGNTIYF
>TRBJ1-1|15|NA|TRBD1|TRBV7-8
TGTGCCAGCAGCCCTCGGACAGGAATGAACACTGAAGCTTTCTTT
CASSPRTGMNTEAFF
>TRBJ2-7|14|NA|NA|TRBV2
TGTGCCAGCATTACGACGCGGAGCTCCTACGAGCAGTACTTC
CASITTRSSYEQYF
>TRBJ2-7|15|NA|TRBD1|TRBV9
TGTGCCAGCAGCGCCCGGGACAGGGGTTCCTACGAGCAGTACTTC
CASSARDRGSYEQYF
>TRBJ2-7|15|NA|NA|TRBV2
TGTGCCAGCAGTGAAAATGGTGGGGCAGTTCTGGAGCAGTACTTC
CASSENGGAVLEQYF
>TRBJ1-1|14|NA|NA|TRBV6-5
TGTGCCAGCAGTTACTCGGGGCAACGGCATGAAGCTTTCTTT
CASSYSGQRHEAFF
>TRBJ1-4|14|NA|NA|TRBV2
TGTGCCAGCGGACGCGGGGTTGGGCCTGAAAAACTGTTTTTT
CASGRGVGPEKLFF
>TRBJ2-7|14|NA|NA|TRBV20-1
TGCAGTGCTAGTCTGACAGGACTAGGTTACGAGCAGTACTTC
CSASLTGLGYEQYF
>TRBJ1-2|14|NA|TRBD1|TRBV6-4
TGTGCCAGCAGTGCCTCGGGGGACAGGGGCGGCTACACCTTC
CASSASGDRGGYTF
>TRBJ1-1|15|NA|NA|TRBV28
TGTGCCAGCACCGGGGGGGTTCGTCGGGACACTGAAGCTTTCTTT
CASTGGVRRDTEAFF
>TRBJ1-4|14|NA|TRBD1|TRBV5-1
TGCGCCAGCAGCCTGGACAGGGTTAATGAAAAACTGTTTTTT
CASSLDRVNEKLFF
>TRBJ2-2|16|once|TRBD2|TRBV3-1/TRBV3-2
TGTGCCAGCAGCCAAGTTAGCGGGCCGAACACCGGGGAGCTGTTTTTT
CASSQVSGPNTGELFF
>TRBJ2-7|12|NA|NA|TRBV5-5
TGTGCCAGCAGTGAGGATCTGGACGAGCAGTACTTC
CASSEDLDEQYF
>TRBJ2-2|18|NA|TRBD2|TRBV4-1
TGCGCCAGCAGCCAAGGAAAGGGGCGGGAGGGCCTATCCGGGAAGCTGTTTTTT
CASSQGKGREGLSGKLFF
>TRBJ2-7|13|NA|NA|TRBV27
TGTGCCAGCAGTCCGAGAGCTACCTACGAGCAGTACTTC
CASSPRATYEQYF
>TRBJ2-1|14|NA|TRBD1|TRBV11-3
TGTGCCAGCAGCCCGGGGGCAGGGGGCGGTGAGCAGTTCTTC
CASSPGAGGGEQFF
>TRBJ2-1|11|NA|NA|TRBV5-5
TGTGCCAGCAGCTCCCTGAGTGTCGGGATCTTC
CASSSLSVGIF
>TRBJ2-5|14|NA|NA|TRBV9
TGTGCCAGCAGCGCCTCCTCCAGGGGAGAGACCCAGTACTTC
CASSASSRGETQYF
>TRBJ1-3|15|once|NA|TRBV6-2/TRBV6-3
TGTGCCAGCAGCGAGGATACTTACTCTGGAAACACCATATATTTT
CASSEDTYSGNTIYF
>TRBJ2-5|13|NA|TRBD1|TRBV12-3/TRBV12-4
TGTGCCAGCCGCAGGGGGACCCAAGAGACCCAGTACTTC
CASRRGTQETQYF
>TRBJ2-1|14|NA|NA|TRBV3-1/TRBV3-2
TGTGCCAGCAGCCAACGGACAGACTACAATGAGCAGTTCTTC
CASSQRTDYNEQFF
>TRBJ2-7|15|once|TRBD2|TRBV6-5
TGTGCCAGCAGTTACGAGGCGGGAGGTTCCTACGAGCAGTACTTC
CASSYEAGGSYEQYF
>TRBJ2-1|15|NA|NA|TRBV5-1
TGCGCCAGCAGCTTGGGAGGGAGCTCCTACAATGAGCAGTTCTTC
CASSLGGSSYNEQFF
>TRBJ2-3|13|NA|NA|TRBV20-1
TGCAGTGCTAGTCCCGGGTCCACAGATACGCAGTATTTT
CSASPGSTDTQYF